Included here is one T cell receptor (beta chain) sequence, with context. Antigen specificity is unknown. The entry originates in a study of T cell responses to AZD1222 COVID-19 vaccine. The protocol was immunoSEQ multiplex PCR, while the TCRdb copy is restricted to in-frame clones and leaves out a portion. In the table there are roughly 100,000 clones, approximately 90% of which are singletons. V gave up 4 bases and J gave up 3 bases, with 13 bases separating them. This CDR3 spans 15 amino acids. Germline CDR1 reads SGHDN; CDR2 reads FVKESK. Study results and limitations: White British donors predominated, females outnumbered males, and clonal diversity was possibly underestimated.

This sequence joins TRBV14 and TRBJ1-5, with a tentative D call TRBD1 (6 bases). The clonotype originates from an adult in good health. Sequenced material: peripheral blood, taken on day 0 of AZD1222 vaccination. The CDR3 is CASSLRDIDNQPQHF. The CDR3, as DNA: TGTGCCAGCAGCCTCAGGGACATTGACAATCAGCCCCAGCATTTT.